The rows below give T cell receptor beta chains drawn from one sample of a study of regulatory T cells in long-lasting Graves disease. Via MiXCR, TCRdb re-called the multiplex PCR reads, giving one row per CDR3 protein. Counted here are some 340,000 distinct CDR3 sequences, more than 20% occurring once; the ten biggest clones make up 28%. Sequenced material: peripheral blood mononuclear cells (PBMCs), taken when the disease was refractory, from a patient treated with antithyroid drugs. Source of these receptors: a woman aged 40 to 55 with Graves disease. Each CDR3 is given with its conserved first and last residue. D genes are given only for firm matches. A clone size is listed for some rows: how often the clone was seen (once, few, many), or a class if it is expanded.

NA	TRBV13	TRBJ2-7	NA	TGTGCCAGCAGCTCCAAAACGGGACATGTCTACGAGCAGTACTTC	CASSSKTGHVYEQYF
NA	TRBV11-2	TRBJ2-5	TRBD2	TGTGCCAGCAGCTTAGTTCCAGCGGGAGGGGGGGAGACCCAGTACTTC	CASSLVPAGGGETQYF
NA	TRBV9	TRBJ2-3	NA	TGTGCCAGCAGCCCCGGTAATTCCCGTGATACGCAGTATTTT	CASSPGNSRDTQYF
many	TRBV2	TRBJ1-5	NA	TGTGCCAGCAGGGGGGGGACGAGCAATCAGCCCCAGCATTTT	CASRGGTSNQPQHF
NA	TRBV25-1	TRBJ2-2	NA	TGTGCCAGCAGACAGGACACTAACACCGGGGAGCTGTTTTTT	CASRQDTNTGELFF
many	TRBV11-2	TRBJ2-7	NA	TGTGCCAGCAGCTTCTCCAGCGCTAGCTCCTACGAGCAGTACTTC	CASSFSSASSYEQYF
NA	TRBV9	TRBJ1-5	NA	TGTGCCAGCAGCGTGACGGGTACTAGCAATCAGCCCCAGCATTTT	CASSVTGTSNQPQHF
few	TRBV20-1	TRBJ1-6	TRBD1	TGCAGTGCTAGAGACAACAGGGGGCTCGGTAATTCACCCCTCCACTTT	CSARDNRGLGNSPLHF
few	TRBV2	TRBJ2-1	NA	TGTGCCAGCAGAGGAAATACCCACTCCTACAATGAGCAGTTCTTC	CASRGNTHSYNEQFF
NA	TRBV19	TRBJ2-1	NA	TGTGCCAGTAGTATAGGACAGGTCAATGAGCAGTTCTTC	CASSIGQVNEQFF
NA	TRBV19	TRBJ2-7	TRBD2	TGTGCCAGTAGTGCGGGGGGACTCTTCTACGAGCAGTACTTC	CASSAGGLFYEQYF
NA	TRBV4-1	TRBJ2-3	NA	TGCGCCAGCAGCCCCTTCCGGACCGAAGATACGCAGTATTTT	CASSPFRTEDTQYF
many	TRBV27	TRBJ2-7	TRBD1	TGTGCCAGCCGGACTGCATGGACAGGGTACCACGAGCAGTACTTC	CASRTAWTGYHEQYF
many	TRBV10-3	TRBJ1-5	NA	TGTGCCATCAGCGCCGACAGCTCTACAAATCAGCCCCAGCATTTT	CAISADSSTNQPQHF
many	TRBV27	TRBJ1-2	NA	TGTGCCAGCAGTTTAGGGAGACAGCCCCTCTATGGCTACACCTTC	CASSLGRQPLYGYTF
few	TRBV6-2/TRBV6-3	TRBJ1-5	NA	TGTGCCAGCAGTTACGGCGGCGGGCCCCAGCATTTT	CASSYGGGPQHF
NA	TRBV28	TRBJ2-3	TRBD1	TGTGCCAGCAGTCTACAGGGGGCCGGCACAGATACGCAGTATTTT	CASSLQGAGTDTQYF
NA	TRBV6-1	TRBJ2-7	TRBD2	TGTGCCACACTCAACCCCCGAAGCGGGAGGGCCACCTCGGGCTACGAGCAGCACTTC	CATLNPRSGRATSGYEQHF
few	TRBV5-6	TRBJ1-5	TRBD1	TGTGCCAGCAGCTGGGGACAGATTAGCAATCAGCCCCAGCATTTT	CASSWGQISNQPQHF
few	TRBV27	TRBJ2-7	NA	TGTGCCAGCCCTTTAGGGACGTTCTACGAGCAGTACTTC	CASPLGTFYEQYF
many	TRBV28	TRBJ2-7	NA	TGTGCCAGCAGCTCCCCCAATGACAGATACGAGCAGTACTTC	CASSSPNDRYEQYF
NA	TRBV5-1	TRBJ1-2	NA	TGCGCCAGCAGCTCGACAGGCTTGGACTCCTATGGCTACACCTTC	CASSSTGLDSYGYTF
NA	TRBV11-2	TRBJ2-7	NA	TGTGCCAGCAGCTTATTTAACTCGCCTCGAGTAGTCGAGCAGTACTTC	CASSLFNSPRVVEQYF
few	TRBV6-1	TRBJ2-3	NA	TGTGCCAGCACTGCCTTTACTAGAACAGATACGCAGTATTTT	CASTAFTRTDTQYF
few	TRBV20-1	TRBJ2-5	NA	TGCAGTGCTAGTCGAGCGGAAGTAAAAGAGACCCAGTACTTC	CSASRAEVKETQYF
few	TRBV28	TRBJ2-5	TRBD1	TGTGCCAGCAACACAGGGGGCGCAGAGACCCAGTACTTC	CASNTGGAETQYF
NA	TRBV28	TRBJ2-3	TRBD2	TGTGCCAGCAGCCGGGGACTAGCGGGAGGAGGGGACACAGATACGCAGTATTTT	CASSRGLAGGGDTDTQYF
many	TRBV29-1	TRBJ1-1	NA	TGCAGCGTTGAAAGCCAGAACACTGAAGCTTTCTTT	CSVESQNTEAFF
few	TRBV4-1	TRBJ1-1	NA	TGCGCCAGCAGCCAAGAGATCCATTGGGTTAGCACTGAAGCTTTCTTT	CASSQEIHWVSTEAFF
few	TRBV5-1	TRBJ1-6	NA	TGCGCCAGCAGCCCCGGTTCGGTGAAGAGCTCCTATAATTCACCCCTCCACTTT	CASSPGSVKSSYNSPLHF
few	TRBV19	TRBJ1-2	TRBD1	TGTGCCAGTAGTATGGAGTCGGGACAGGCGAGGAATGGCTACACCTTC	CASSMESGQARNGYTF
NA	TRBV28	TRBJ2-1	TRBD2	TGTGCCAGCAGTTCGCCTATCCGACTAGCGGGAGTTTCTTCGGATGAGCAGTTCTTC	CASSSPIRLAGVSSDEQFF
few	TRBV11-1	TRBJ2-1	NA	TGTGCCAGCAGCCCGGGACCTGTCCACAATGAGCAGTTCTTC	CASSPGPVHNEQFF
NA	TRBV3-1	TRBJ2-7	NA	TGTGCCAGCAGCCAGGCAGGGCTCGAGCAGTACTTC	CASSQAGLEQYF
NA	TRBV27	TRBJ2-1	NA	TGTGCCAGCAGTTTGAGTAGGGTACTTTCCTACAATGAGCAGTTCTTC	CASSLSRVLSYNEQFF
few	TRBV14	TRBJ1-1	NA	TGTGCCAGCAGCCAAGCGTTGGGGGGGAGCACTGAAGCTTTCTTT	CASSQALGGSTEAFF
few	TRBV12-3/TRBV12-4	TRBJ2-1	TRBD2	TGTGCCAGCAGTCTCCGAGGACTAGCGGGGGACAATGAGCAGTTCTTC	CASSLRGLAGDNEQFF
NA	TRBV5-1	TRBJ2-5	NA	TGCGCCAGCAGCTGGGATCAGGGGAAGGAGACCCAGTACTTC	CASSWDQGKETQYF
few	TRBV30	TRBJ1-5	NA	TGTGCCTGGAGTGGGGCAGCGCATCAGCCCCAGCATTTT	CAWSGAAHQPQHF
NA	TRBV12-5	TRBJ2-1	TRBD2	TGTGCTAGTGGTTTGGTACTAGCGGGGACCCACAATGAGCAGTTCTTC	CASGLVLAGTHNEQFF
NA	TRBV28	TRBJ2-1	NA	TGTGCCAGCAGCTTAGCACAGGCGACCTACAATGAGCAGTTCTTC	CASSLAQATYNEQFF
many	TRBV5-1	TRBJ2-2	TRBD1	TGCGCCAGCAGCTTAGACAGGGCGGACACCGGGGAGCTGTTTTTT	CASSLDRADTGELFF
few	TRBV3-1	TRBJ1-1	NA	TGTGCCAGCAGCCTCGATTGGCGGGGGCGGCCTGAAGCTTTCTTT	CASSLDWRGRPEAFF